This T cell receptor (beta chain) derives from a study of ipilimumab plus nivolumab after autologous stem cell transplantation. Study at large: A median of about eight nivolumab and 4 to 6 ipilimumab doses were given. The DLBCL group included primary refractory and relapsed cases.

CDR3 size: 12 residues. Between the trimmed V and J ends, which lost 4 bases and 7 bases, there was a span of 8 bases. Looked up from germline, CDR1 is GTSNPN and CDR2 is SVGIG (reference sequence). TCRdb keeps only in-frame clones here, not all; method: immunoSEQ multiplex PCR. Of 10,000 to 15,000 clones listed, 69% are singletons. This sequence joins TRBV30 and TRBJ1-6; D remains ambiguous. This clonotype originated in a male donor with diffuse large B-cell lymphoma. The source material was PBMCs, sampled in a trial of ipilimumab plus nivolumab as post-transplant consolidation. Written as DNA, the CDR3 is TGTGCCTGGAAGGTAGGGAATTCACCCCTCCACTTT. Protein sequence: CAWKVGNSPLHF.